The source of this T cell receptor beta chain is a study of blood T cell repertoires in COVID-19. Study context: The United States, Italy and Spain supplied acute and convalescent COVID-19 samples. PBMCs, B-cell-depleted T cells, or T cells provided the cDNA or gDNA that made up the material.

Clones were sequenced by immunoSEQ multiplex PCR, and TCRdb holds only the in-frame ones, with some missing. This sample has about 410,000 clones, with approximately 90% found just once. The V and J ends lost 0 bases and 7 bases respectively, with 15 bases between them. The CDR3 spans 15 residues. Germline V gene data show CDR1 as MNHEY and CDR2 as SVGEGT. The TCR originated in a woman in her 40s with COVID-19, enrolled during active disease. The sequenced sample consisted of peripheral blood. This chain connects TRBV6-2 or TRBV6-3 to TRBJ1-2; possible D gene TRBD1, 5 bases. In nucleotides, the CDR3 is TGTGCCAGCAGTTACTCGTCAGGGTCCCTTGGTGGCTACACCTTC. Protein product: CASSYSSGSLGGYTF.